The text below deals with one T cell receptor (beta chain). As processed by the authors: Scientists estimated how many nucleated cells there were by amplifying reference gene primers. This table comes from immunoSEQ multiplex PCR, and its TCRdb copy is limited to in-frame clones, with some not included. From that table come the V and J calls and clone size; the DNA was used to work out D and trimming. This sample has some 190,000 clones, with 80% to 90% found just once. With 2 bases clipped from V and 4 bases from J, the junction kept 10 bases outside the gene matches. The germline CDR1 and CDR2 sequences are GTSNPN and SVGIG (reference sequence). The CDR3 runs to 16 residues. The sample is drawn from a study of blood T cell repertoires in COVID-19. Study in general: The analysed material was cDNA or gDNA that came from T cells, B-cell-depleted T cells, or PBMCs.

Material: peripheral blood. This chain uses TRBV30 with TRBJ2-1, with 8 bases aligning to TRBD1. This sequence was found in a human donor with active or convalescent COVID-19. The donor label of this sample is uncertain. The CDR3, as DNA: TGTGCCTGGAGTTCTTACCGGGACAGGCGATACAATGAGCAGTTCTTC. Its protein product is CAWSSYRDRRYNEQFF.